Listed below are T cell receptor beta chains from one sample, sequenced in a study of T-cell memory formation after mild COVID-19. One entry per CDR3 protein, called by TCRdb with MiXCR from the 5' RACE reads. The repertoire holds more than 150,000 distinct CDR3 sequences, with less than 20% as singletons. The sample was PBMCs or a T cell subset sorted from them (not recorded which). These receptors were collected from a man aged 18 to 30 who had mild COVID-19 (a few samples of this study predate the infection). Cell type and time point are not known. The CDR3 runs from the conserved cysteine through the conserved F or W. The order of the fields is CDR3 length, V gene, J gene, D gene, clone size, CDR3 DNA, CDR3 protein. A D gene is named only where the DNA matches it firmly. The size of a clone is reported for some rows only, either as once, few or many, or as a class for expanded clones.

14	TRBV30	TRBJ1-5	NA	NA	TGTGCCTGGAGTGTGGCAGGCCCCATGAGGCCCCAGCATTTT	CAWSVAGPMRPQHF
15	TRBV20-1	TRBJ2-3	TRBD2	NA	TGCAGTGCTAGTAACCAGCGGGGGGCCACAGATACGCAGTATTTT	CSASNQRGATDTQYF
14	TRBV27	TRBJ1-5	NA	few	TGTGCCAGCAGTAGGGGGGGTCCCAATCAGCCCCAGCATTTT	CASSRGGPNQPQHF
18	TRBV7-2	TRBJ1-1	NA	many	TGTGCCAGCAGCTTCACAGGGCGCAAATCCATCATGAACACTGAAGCTTTCTTT	CASSFTGRKSIMNTEAFF
14	TRBV6-2/TRBV6-3	TRBJ1-2	TRBD1	NA	TGTGCCAGCAGTTTTGGACAGGGCTTACAAGGCTACACCTTC	CASSFGQGLQGYTF
13	TRBV12-3/TRBV12-4	TRBJ2-7	NA	medium-sized	TGTGCCAGCAGTTTTTGGACACCCTACGAGCAGTACTTC	CASSFWTPYEQYF
12	TRBV7-9	TRBJ2-5	NA	NA	TGTGCCAGCAGCTTCAGGGTAGGGACCCAGTACTTC	CASSFRVGTQYF
12	TRBV7-9	TRBJ1-4	NA	NA	TGTGCCAGCAGCTTGAGCACTCAAAAACTGTTTTTT	CASSLSTQKLFF
14	TRBV12-3/TRBV12-4	TRBJ2-4	NA	NA	TGTGCCAGCAGGATGGGACTTGCCAAAAACATTCAGTACTTC	CASRMGLAKNIQYF
13	TRBV29-1	TRBJ1-4	NA	many	TGCAGCGTTGGAGAGAAACCCTTTGAAAAACTGTTTTTT	CSVGEKPFEKLFF
17	TRBV4-3	TRBJ1-3	NA	NA	TGCGCCAGCAGCCAAGAGTTCCAGGGGCTAGGTGGAAACACCATATATTTT	CASSQEFQGLGGNTIYF
16	TRBV6-5	TRBJ1-2	NA	NA	TGTGCCAGCAGTTACTCGATTTCGGGGGGGGACTATGGCTACACCTTC	CASSYSISGGDYGYTF
14	TRBV5-6	TRBJ2-5	TRBD1	few	TGTGCCAGCAGCAGAAGACAGGGGTCAGAGACCCAGTACTTC	CASSRRQGSETQYF
13	TRBV10-2	TRBJ2-4	NA	many	TGCGCCAGCAGTGAACACTCGCTGAACATTCAGTACTTC	CASSEHSLNIQYF
14	TRBV6-2/TRBV6-3	TRBJ1-1	NA	few	TGTGCCAGCAGTTATTTAGGGATGAACACTGAAGCTTTCTTT	CASSYLGMNTEAFF
12	TRBV5-6	TRBJ1-2	NA	few	TGTGCCAGCAGCTTGGTTCTGGGCGGCTACACCTTC	CASSLVLGGYTF
13	TRBV12-3/TRBV12-4	TRBJ2-3	TRBD1	few	TGTGCCAGCAGTGACAGGGCCATAGATACGCAGTATTTT	CASSDRAIDTQYF
17	TRBV5-1	TRBJ2-3	TRBD2	few	TGCGCCAGCAGCTTGGCCACGGCGCCTAGCGGGGGAGATACGCAGTATTTT	CASSLATAPSGGDTQYF
15	TRBV5-1	TRBJ2-5	TRBD2	NA	TGCGCCAGCGGAATCGGGACTAGACGACAAGAGACCCAGTACTTC	CASGIGTRRQETQYF
13	TRBV6-2/TRBV6-3	TRBJ1-2	NA	few	TGTGCCAGCAGTTCTCGAGGCGCCCATGGCTACACCTTC	CASSSRGAHGYTF
12	TRBV12-3/TRBV12-4	TRBJ2-7	NA	few	TGTGCCAGCAGTACCTACAGGGCCGGGCAGTACTTC	CASSTYRAGQYF
15	TRBV6-5	TRBJ2-1	TRBD1	few	TGTGCCAGCAGTTTATGGGACAGGCCATACAATGAGCAGTTCTTC	CASSLWDRPYNEQFF
16	TRBV6-1	TRBJ2-6	NA	NA	TGTGCCAGCCAATCGGGCCTCGCCTCTGGGGCCAACGTCCTGACTTTC	CASQSGLASGANVLTF
16	TRBV9	TRBJ1-6	NA	NA	TGTGCCAGCAGCGTAGGGTCGAGCTCCTATAATTCACCCCTCCACTTT	CASSVGSSSYNSPLHF
13	TRBV5-1	TRBJ2-5	NA	few	TGCGCCAGCAGCTCGGACACCCAAGAGACCCAGTACTTC	CASSSDTQETQYF
11	TRBV27	TRBJ2-5	TRBD2	NA	TGTGCCACCACTAGCGGGGGGACCCAGTACTTC	CATTSGGTQYF
16	TRBV15	TRBJ1-1	NA	few	TGTGCCACCAGCAGAGATAAGTGGGGGGCGGGCACTGAAGCTTTCTTT	CATSRDKWGAGTEAFF
15	TRBV7-3	TRBJ2-1	TRBD1	few	TGTGCCAGCAGCCAATCCGGGACAGGGATCCATGAGCAGTTCTTC	CASSQSGTGIHEQFF
13	TRBV6-2/TRBV6-3	TRBJ2-5	NA	many	TGTGCCAGCAGTTACTCGAGGGCAGAGACCCAGTACTTC	CASSYSRAETQYF
14	TRBV5-4	TRBJ2-2	TRBD2	many	TGTGCCAGCAGCTTAGCGGGGGAAATCGGGGAGCTGTTTTTT	CASSLAGEIGELFF
13	TRBV5-1	TRBJ2-5	NA	NA	TGCGCCAGCAGCTTGTCCACCGACGGGACCCAGTACTTC	CASSLSTDGTQYF
16	TRBV7-6	TRBJ2-3	TRBD2	few	TGTGCCAGCAGCTCGGGACTAGCGGGGGGGGCAGATACGCAGTATTTT	CASSSGLAGGADTQYF
16	TRBV7-2	TRBJ2-3	NA	many	TGTGCCAGCAGCCCTGGGCATACCTCTGGCACAGATACGCAGTATTTT	CASSPGHTSGTDTQYF
12	TRBV30	TRBJ1-1	NA	NA	TGTGCCTGGAGTCAGGGGTTCGCTGAAGCTTTCTTT	CAWSQGFAEAFF
12	TRBV7-9	TRBJ2-7	NA	few	TGTGCCAGCAGCGGGATCCGGGCCAACAATGCCTTC	CASSGIRANNAF
16	TRBV24-1	TRBJ2-3	TRBD2	once	TGTGCCACCAGTGATTCGCGGGGGAGTGGCACAGATACGCAGTATTTT	CATSDSRGSGTDTQYF
13	TRBV7-6	TRBJ2-5	NA	NA	TGTGCCAGCAGCTCGCACAGGGTAGAGACCCAGTACTTC	CASSSHRVETQYF
14	TRBV6-5	TRBJ2-7	TRBD2	few	TGTGCCAGCAGTTCGGGGGGGCCGGGATACGAGCAGTACTTC	CASSSGGPGYEQYF
14	TRBV7-9	TRBJ1-6	NA	NA	TGTGCCAGCAGCTTAGAAGGCGGTTACTCACCCCTCCACTTT	CASSLEGGYSPLHF
16	TRBV11-2	TRBJ2-3	TRBD2	few	TGTGCCAGCAGCGCCCAGACTAGCGGGGGGGCAGATACGCAGTATTTT	CASSAQTSGGADTQYF
14	TRBV7-2	TRBJ2-5	NA	NA	TGTGCCAGCAGCCCCTCGAGGATCCAAGAGACCCAGTACTTC	CASSPSRIQETQYF
14	TRBV18	TRBJ2-7	NA	NA	TGTGCCAGCTCACCACCGGTAACAGAGTACGAGCAGTACTTC	CASSPPVTEYEQYF
14	TRBV5-4	TRBJ1-1	NA	few	TGTGCCAGCACCCGCGGCGTAATGAACACTGAAGCTTTCTTT	CASTRGVMNTEAFF
16	TRBV7-9	TRBJ2-2	NA	many	TGTGCCAGCAGCCCCAAGGGCCTGCGGGACACCGGGGAGCTGTTTTTT	CASSPKGLRDTGELFF
16	TRBV5-5	TRBJ2-2	TRBD2	NA	TGTGCCAGCAGTTTAGGTGCGGGGGAAAACACCGGGGAGCTGTTTTTT	CASSLGAGENTGELFF
13	TRBV2	TRBJ1-1	NA	few	TGTGCCAGCCCAACAGGCATGAACACTGAAGCTTTCTTT	CASPTGMNTEAFF
12	TRBV5-1	TRBJ2-1	NA	few	TGCGCCAGCAGCCGTGGATGGTATGAGCAGTTCTTC	CASSRGWYEQFF
14	TRBV27	TRBJ2-1	TRBD1	NA	TGTGCCAGCAGTTCGACAGGGGCGTTAAGCGAGCAGTTCTTC	CASSSTGALSEQFF
11	TRBV12-3/TRBV12-4	TRBJ1-3	NA	few	TGTGCCAGCAGGGTAGGAAACACCATATATTTT	CASRVGNTIYF
12	TRBV21-1	TRBJ2-3	NA	few	TGTGCCAGCGGGGGGTGTGGGGATACGCAGTATTTT	CASGGCGDTQYF
14	TRBV12-3/TRBV12-4	TRBJ1-5	TRBD1	many	TGTGCCAGCAGGCTACAGGGGCCCGGGACGCCCCAGCATTTT	CASRLQGPGTPQHF
14	TRBV11-2	TRBJ2-5	NA	NA	TGTGCCAGCAGCTTTAGTGGTTTTGGGGAGACCCAGTACTTC	CASSFSGFGETQYF
15	TRBV7-6	TRBJ2-1	NA	few	TGTGCCAGCAGCTTAGAACGGGGGGCTTACAATGAGCAGTTCTTC	CASSLERGAYNEQFF